This is a list of T cell receptor beta chains from one sample in a study of cytomegalovirus exposure and HLA in healthy donors. Produced via immunoSEQ multiplex PCR; TCRdb's table is partial and in-frame only. The sample lists roughly 120,000 clones; roughly 9% were seen once. Sequencing used PBMCs. Receptors originate from a woman aged 35 to 49 in good health and CMV-seropositive. The conserved cysteine and the conserved F or W are not part of the CDR3 here. Each record gives: V gene, CDR3 length, clone size, CDR3 protein. Clone size is given for some rows only: seen once, a few or many times, or a class if the clone is expanded.

TRBV19	12	.	ASSRSREDQPQH
TRBV10-1	10	.	AMDSRNQPQH
TRBV9	15	.	ASSVGSGEWNTGELF
TRBV18	13	.	ASSPTGQENTEAF
TRBV19	13	.	ASSYGTDSGNTIY
TRBV5-1	13	few	ASSQRQGANTEAF
TRBV30	13	few	AWSVGVQLTAEAF
TRBV19	12	.	ASSLTSYAYEQY
TRBV7-8	11	few	ASSLVGRGEQY
TRBV5-1	13	few	ASSLETGTPGRAF
TRBV9	13	few	ASSVVGTGVNEQF
TRBV7-9	13	few	ASSLVQGVEEKLF
TRBV5-1	11	few	ASNLPGVETQY
TRBV6-1	12	few	ASSEMTVPNEQF
TRBV10-3	10	few	AITADTYEQY
TRBV5-4	13	.	ASSGGVSMNTEAF
TRBV6-5	14	few	ASSYSVGFSRGEQF
TRBV13	10	.	ASSARAYEQY
TRBV5-1	12	.	ASSLGTAQDTQY
TRBV28	14	.	ASSASGTGLNTEAF
TRBV7-6	13	.	ASSSHSSGRLGYT
TRBV30	16	many	ASTRGGTGIFYGAEAF
TRBV28	10	few	ASRAEAGELF
TRBV18	14	.	ASSPDLGQGNTEAF
TRBV5-1	14	.	ASSLAGTGSQETQY
TRBV4-1	15	few	ASSQVGTGLVNQPQH
TRBV30	13	few	AWNPRNRHRNTIY
TRBV5-1	13	few	ASKPLGPSYNEQF
TRBV11-2	11	few	ASSLGGNTEAF
TRBV10-3	13	few	AISATGPSTDTQY
TRBV19	11	few	ASSIPGTGPQH
TRBV6-1	10	few	ASREGGVGQY
TRBV10-3	13	.	AISVEQSPNYGYT
TRBV4-1	12	few	ASRAGGPKDTQY
TRBV4-1	11	.	ASSLDYYNEQF
TRBV6-1	15	few	ASSEASGFSLNTEAF
TRBV25-1	13	.	ASSESNLRGTEAF
TRBV6-5	11	.	ASSYSRGNGYT
TRBV25-1	10	.	ASSTGSAEQY
TRBV6-1	14	.	ASSEISAPGWTEAF
TRBV2	11	few	ASRTGRPYEQY
TRBV10-1	13	.	ASVTGGVGNTEAF
TRBV6-5	10	.	ASSSTGVRAF
TRBV6-6	12	.	ASRAPEGSYEQY
TRBV10-2	11	.	ASSRQGSTEAF
TRBV13	11	.	ASSRRVETEAF
TRBV6-1	11	many	ASSEQGLEKLF
TRBV6-5	11	.	ASSSTGNSPLH
TRBV27	13	.	ASSLNGQGGETQY
TRBV19	13	few	ASSQAQGPNYGYT
TRBV5-6	11	few	ASSLTGDTEAF